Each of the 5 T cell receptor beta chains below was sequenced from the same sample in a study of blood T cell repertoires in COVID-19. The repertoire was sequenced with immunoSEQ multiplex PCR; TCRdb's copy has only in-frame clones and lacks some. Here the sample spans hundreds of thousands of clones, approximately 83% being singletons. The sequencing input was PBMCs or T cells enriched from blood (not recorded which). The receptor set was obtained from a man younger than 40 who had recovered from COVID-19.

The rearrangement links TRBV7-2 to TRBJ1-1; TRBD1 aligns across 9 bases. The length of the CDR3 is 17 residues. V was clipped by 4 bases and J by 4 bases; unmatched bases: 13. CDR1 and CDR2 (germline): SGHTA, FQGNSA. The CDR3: CASSWARTGELSTEAFF. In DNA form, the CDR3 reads TGTGCCAGCAGCTGGGCTCGGACAGGGGAACTGAGCACTGAAGCTTTCTTT.

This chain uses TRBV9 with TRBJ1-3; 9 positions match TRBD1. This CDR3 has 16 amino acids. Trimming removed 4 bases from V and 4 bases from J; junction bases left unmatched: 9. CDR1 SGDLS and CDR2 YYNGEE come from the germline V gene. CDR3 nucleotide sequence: TGTGCCAGCAGCTCTCGCGGGGGGACAGGGGGAAACACCATATATTTT. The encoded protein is CASSSRGGTGGNTIYF.

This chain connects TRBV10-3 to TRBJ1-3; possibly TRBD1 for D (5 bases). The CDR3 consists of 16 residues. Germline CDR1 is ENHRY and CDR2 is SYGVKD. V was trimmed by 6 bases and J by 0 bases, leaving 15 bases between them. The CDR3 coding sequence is TGTGCCATCAGCGGGGGGGGAGGCAGCTCTGGAAACACCATATATTTT. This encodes CAISGGGGSSGNTIYF.

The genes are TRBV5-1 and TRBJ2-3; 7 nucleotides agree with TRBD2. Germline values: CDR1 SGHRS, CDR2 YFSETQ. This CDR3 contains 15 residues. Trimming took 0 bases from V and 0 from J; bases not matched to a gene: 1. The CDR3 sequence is CASSLAGGSTDTQYF. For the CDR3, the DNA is TGCGCCAGCAGCTTGGCGGGGGGAAGCACAGATACGCAGTATTTT.

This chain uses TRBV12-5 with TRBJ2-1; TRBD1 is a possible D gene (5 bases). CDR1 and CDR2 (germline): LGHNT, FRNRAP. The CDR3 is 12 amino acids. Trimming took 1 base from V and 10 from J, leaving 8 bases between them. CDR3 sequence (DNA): TGTGCTAGTGGTTTGGAGTCAGGGGAGCAGTTCTTC. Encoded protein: CASGLESGEQFF.